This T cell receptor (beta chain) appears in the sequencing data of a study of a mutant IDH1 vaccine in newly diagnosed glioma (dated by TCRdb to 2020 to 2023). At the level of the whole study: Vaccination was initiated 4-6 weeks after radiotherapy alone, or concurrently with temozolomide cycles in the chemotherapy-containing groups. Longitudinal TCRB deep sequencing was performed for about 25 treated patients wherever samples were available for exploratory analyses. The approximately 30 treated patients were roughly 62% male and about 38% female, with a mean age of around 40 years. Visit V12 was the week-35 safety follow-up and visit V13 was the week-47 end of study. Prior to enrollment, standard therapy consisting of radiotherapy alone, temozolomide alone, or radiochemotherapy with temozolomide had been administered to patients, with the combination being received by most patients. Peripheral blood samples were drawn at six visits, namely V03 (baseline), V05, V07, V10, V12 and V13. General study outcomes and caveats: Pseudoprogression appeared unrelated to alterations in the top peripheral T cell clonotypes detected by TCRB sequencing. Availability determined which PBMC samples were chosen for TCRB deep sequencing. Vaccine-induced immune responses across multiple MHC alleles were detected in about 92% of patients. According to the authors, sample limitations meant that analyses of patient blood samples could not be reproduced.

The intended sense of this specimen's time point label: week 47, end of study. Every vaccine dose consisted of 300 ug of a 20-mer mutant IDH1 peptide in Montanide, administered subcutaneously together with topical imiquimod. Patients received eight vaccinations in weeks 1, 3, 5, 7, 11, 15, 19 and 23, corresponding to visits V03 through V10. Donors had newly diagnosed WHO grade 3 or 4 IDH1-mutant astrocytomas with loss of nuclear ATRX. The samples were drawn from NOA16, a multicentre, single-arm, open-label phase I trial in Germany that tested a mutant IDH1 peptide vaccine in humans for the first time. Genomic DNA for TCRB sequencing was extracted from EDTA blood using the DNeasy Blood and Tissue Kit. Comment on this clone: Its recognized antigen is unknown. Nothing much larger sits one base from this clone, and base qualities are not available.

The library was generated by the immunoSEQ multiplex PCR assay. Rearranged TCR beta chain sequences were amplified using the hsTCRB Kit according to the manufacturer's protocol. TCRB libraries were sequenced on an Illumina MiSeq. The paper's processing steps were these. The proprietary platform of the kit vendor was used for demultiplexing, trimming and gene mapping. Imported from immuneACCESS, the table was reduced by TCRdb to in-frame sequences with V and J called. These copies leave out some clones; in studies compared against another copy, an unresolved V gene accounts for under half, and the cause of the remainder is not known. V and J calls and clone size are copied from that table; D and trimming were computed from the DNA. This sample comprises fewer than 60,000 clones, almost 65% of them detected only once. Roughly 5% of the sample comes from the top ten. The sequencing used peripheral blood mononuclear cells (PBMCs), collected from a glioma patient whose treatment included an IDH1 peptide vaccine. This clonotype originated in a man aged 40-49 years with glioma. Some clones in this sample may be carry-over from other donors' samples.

The CDR3: CASSLEGTGVNEQFF. The DNA reads TGTGCCAGCAGCTTAGAGGGGACAGGGGTCAATGAGCAGTTCTTC. The chain uses TRBV7-2 and TRBJ2-1; TRBD1 fits 10 bases in the junction. Trimming leaves V shorter by 1 base and J shorter by 6 bases, with the junction holding 3 bases beyond the gene matches. The CDR3 spans 15 residues, from the cysteine through the phenylalanine. The CDR3 DNA has 45 bases and is translated from base 1. Per the germline V gene, SGHTA is the CDR1 and FQGNSA is the CDR2. The reference TRBV7-2 and TRBJ2-1 proteins fill in what lies around the CDR3, so the full variable domain reads GAGVSQSPSNKVTEKGKDVELRCDPISGHTALYWYRQSLGQGLEFLIYFQGNSAPDKSGLPSDRFSAERTGGSVSTLTIQRTQQEDSAVYLCASSLEGTGVNEQFFGPGTRLTVL.